The 26 T cell receptor beta chains below were found in one sample sequenced in a study of shared clonotypes between healthy human individuals. Naivety among CD8 cells was defined by CD45RO negativity and positive CCR7 selection, thereby excluding terminally differentiated effector memory CD45RA+ cells. This table comes from immunoSEQ multiplex PCR, and its TCRdb copy is limited to in-frame clones, with some not included. This sample has 1.5 million to 2.5 million clones, with about 95% found just once. The sequencing input was naive CD8+ T cells sorted from blood. The receptors shown here come from a man between 18 and 29 years old in good health.

V usage is TRBV4-3 and J usage is TRBJ2-5, with TRBD2 identical over 11 bases. CDR3 length equals 16 residues. Trimming took 0 bases from V and 4 from J; bases not matched to a gene: 4. Germline V gives CDR1 LGHNA, CDR2 YSLEER. This chain's CDR3 is CASSQDTSGRGETQYF. In nucleotides, the CDR3 is TGCGCCAGCAGCCAAGATACTAGCGGGAGAGGAGAGACCCAGTACTTC.

Worth noting for this clone: Distinct nucleotide sequences in the sample also encode this CDR3. The chain has TRBV20-1 and TRBJ2-7; D remains ambiguous. From germline, CDR1 is DFQATT and CDR2 SNEGSKA (reference sequence). This CDR3 region has 11 residues. The V gene lost 1 base and the J gene lost 3 bases, with 4 bases spanning the gap. The CDR3 region has the DNA TGCAGTGCTAGAGGGGACTACGAGCAGTACTTC. It codes for CSARGDYEQYF.

The chain carries TRBV13 and TRBJ2-7; D is perhaps TRBD1 (5 bases). This CDR3 spans 14 amino acids. V was trimmed by 2 bases and J by 6 bases, leaving 14 bases between them. Germline values: CDR1 PRHDT, CDR2 FYEKMQ (reference sequence). As DNA, the CDR3 is TGTGCCAGCAGCTTAAGACAGACGATGGCCGAGCAGTACTTC. Protein: CASSLRQTMAEQYF.

The chain recombines TRBV13 with TRBJ1-1; 8 nucleotides match TRBD1. CDR3 size: 15 residues. Germline V lookup: CDR1 PRHDT, CDR2 FYEKMQ (reference sequence). V was pared by 1 base and J by 1 base, with 2 bases of the junction left unmatched. Here the CDR3 reads CASSLAGGSNTEAFF. Written as DNA, the CDR3 is TGTGCCAGCAGCTTAGCAGGGGGCTCGAACACTGAAGCTTTCTTT.

CDR3 sequence: CASSFPLHEKLFF. The CDR3 DNA reads as TGTGCCAGCAGCTTTCCCCTCCATGAAAAACTGTTTTTT. The chain recombines TRBV7-9 with TRBJ1-4, with unresolved D. The length of the CDR3 is 13 residues. The germline V gene has CDR1 SEHNR and CDR2 FQNEAQ (reference sequence). V dropped 3 bases and J dropped 6 bases, with 8 bases sitting between them.

The sample holds a few counts of this clone. The sample carries other DNA sequences with the same CDR3. This chain connects TRBV5-6 to TRBJ1-1; D possibly corresponds to TRBD1 (5 bases). The CDR3 contains 11 residues. The V gene lost 0 bases and the J gene lost 8 bases, with 5 bases spanning the gap. From germline, CDR1 is SGHDT and CDR2 YYEEEE. CDR3 sequence reads: CASSLGTEAFF. The CDR3 DNA reads as TGTGCCAGCAGCTTGGGGACAGAAGCTTTCTTT.

V gene TRBV28 combines with J gene TRBJ2-7, with a weak D call TRBD2 (6 bases). V gave up 3 bases and J gave up 5 bases, with 17 bases separating them. The CDR3 sequence is 15 residues long. Looked up from germline, CDR1 is MDHEN and CDR2 is SYDVKM. The CDR3 loop is CASSLGAGSLDEQYF. CDR3 nucleotide sequence: TGTGCCAGCAGTTTGGGTGCGGGGTCCTTAGACGAGCAGTACTTC.

A single count supports this clone. This chain's CDR3 is CASSSRGGSGANVLTF. The CDR3 bases are TGTGCCAGCAGCTCTCGAGGGGGCTCTGGGGCCAACGTCCTGACTTTC. The V call is TRBV7-3, the J call TRBJ2-6, with D perhaps TRBD1 (6 bases). Germline loops: CDR1 SGHTA, CDR2 FQGTGA. Trimming took off 4 bases at V and 0 bases at J, with 10 bases between the two ends. The CDR3 extends over 16 amino acids.

The V and J genes are TRBV27 and TRBJ1-5; no firm D call. The germline gives CDR1 MNHEY, CDR2 SMNVEV (reference sequence). The V and J ends lost 4 bases and 0 bases respectively, with 10 bases between them. The CDR3 contains 15 residues. The CDR3: CASSSGVNSNQPQHF. CDR3 in DNA: TGTGCCAGCAGTTCCGGGGTGAATAGCAATCAGCCCCAGCATTTT.

This rearrangement joins TRBV6-1 to TRBJ2-4; D is ambiguous. With 7 bases removed from V and 9 bases from J, the gap between germline ends came to 19 bases. Per the germline V gene, CDR1 is MNHNS and CDR2 is SASEGT. This CDR3 comprises 14 residues. Written as DNA, the CDR3 is TGTGCCAGCAACCTTCTGGGCAGATCCAGCATTCAGTACTTC. Translated: CASNLLGRSSIQYF.

The V gene is TRBV5-5, the J gene TRBJ2-7, with a possible D match to TRBD1 (7 bases). The germline V and J ends were trimmed by 4 bases and 2 bases, with 19 bases remaining between them. Per germline, CDR1 SGHKS and CDR2 YYEKEE (reference sequence). The CDR3 is 16 amino acids. CDR3 bases: TGTGCCAGCAGCGTGACAGGGACTGTCTTGGCCTACGAGCAGTACTTC. It yields the protein CASSVTGTVLAYEQYF.

The chain carries TRBV4-3 and TRBJ2-1; 8 positions agree with TRBD2. CDR1 is LGHNA and CDR2 is YSLEER in the germline V gene. V lost 3 bases and J lost 8; bases outside the gene matches: 18. The CDR3 length is 18 residues. The CDR3 here is CASSHLGGAGDLRDEQFF. The CDR3 DNA sequence: TGCGCCAGCAGCCATTTGGGCGGAGCGGGAGACCTTAGGGATGAGCAGTTCTTC.

DNA of the CDR3: TGTGCCAGCAGCCTACCACCAAACTCCTACAATGAGCAGTTCTTC. Its protein is CASSLPPNSYNEQFF. The genes are TRBV7-8 and TRBJ2-1, with D uncertain. The V end lost 5 bases, the J end lost 0 bases, and 11 bases lay between the germline ends. The CDR3 length is 15 residues. Germline loops: CDR1 SGHVS, CDR2 FQNEAQ.

V and J are TRBV7-9 and TRBJ2-2; 7 bases are shared with TRBD1. The germline gives CDR1 SEHNR, CDR2 FQNEAQ (reference sequence). The junction had 2 bases not matched to a gene; V was cut back by 1 base and J by 0 bases. The CDR3 is made up of 16 amino acids. The DNA for the CDR3 is TGTGCCAGCAGCTTAGGGGGACAGCCGAACACCGGGGAGCTGTTTTTT. It encodes CASSLGGQPNTGELFF. Full variable domain (missing parts from reference TRBV7-9 and TRBJ2-2): DTGVSQNPRHKITKRGQNVTFRCDPISEHNRLYWYRQTLGQGPEFLTYFQNEAQLEKSRLLSDRFSAERPKGSFSTLEIQRTEQGDSAMYLCASSLGGQPNTGELFFGEGSRLTVL.

The J gene is TRBJ2-5, the V gene TRBV9; no reliable D call. The CDR3 is 13 residues long. The germline gives CDR1 SGDLS, CDR2 YYNGEE. Trimming stripped 0 bases from V and 2 bases from J, with 5 bases between. The CDR3 loop reads CASSVVRQETQYF. The DNA for the CDR3 is TGTGCCAGCAGCGTAGTTAGGCAAGAGACCCAGTACTTC.

This chain joins TRBV5-6 and TRBJ2-7, with D perhaps matching TRBD1 (5 bases). With 0 bases removed from V and 7 bases from J, the gap between germline ends came to 14 bases. CDR3 size: 14 residues. The germline V gene has CDR1 SGHDT and CDR2 YYEEEE. CDR3 sequence reads: CASSLVTGYEEQYF. The DNA of the CDR3 is TGTGCCAGCAGCTTGGTCACAGGATATGAAGAGCAGTACTTC.

This clone was observed a few times. Other DNA sequences of this sample code for an identical CDR3. The chain has TRBV28 and TRBJ2-7; D unresolved. This CDR3 comprises 11 residues. Germline CDR1 is MDHEN and CDR2 is SYDVKM. V was shortened by 5 bases and J by 2 bases, with 4 bases between the two germline ends. The chain's CDR3 is CASSTTYEQYF. DNA for the CDR3: TGTGCCAGCAGTACCACCTACGAGCAGTACTTC.

The rearrangement uses TRBV28 and TRBJ1-1; 7 bases agree with TRBD1. V was clipped by 3 bases and J by 5 bases; unmatched bases: 6. This CDR3 comprises 14 residues. Germline CDR1 MDHEN, CDR2 SYDVKM. CDR3: CASSFRTGVTEAFF. CDR3 DNA sequence: TGTGCCAGCAGTTTCCGGACAGGTGTAACTGAAGCTTTCTTT. Variable domain in full (rest from reference TRBV28 and TRBJ1-1): DVKVTQSSRYLVKRTGEKVFLECVQDMDHENMFWYRQDPGLGLRLIYFSYDVKMKEKGDIPEGYSVSREKKERFSLILESASTNQTSMYLCASSFRTGVTEAFFGQGTRLTVV.

The V gene is TRBV11-2, the J gene TRBJ2-3; TRBD2 matches 8 bases. The CDR3 totals 16 residues. Germline V CDR1 and CDR2: SGHAT, FQNNGV. V trimming: 0 bases; J trimming: 12 bases; junction bases outside the gene matches: 14. This CDR3 is CASSLEPSGASGGQYF. The CDR3 DNA is TGTGCCAGCAGCTTAGAACCCTCCGGGGCGAGCGGGGGCCAGTATTTT.

This sequence joins TRBV7-9 and TRBJ2-1, with D possibly called TRBD1 or TRBD2 (7 bases each). Germline values: CDR1 SEHNR, CDR2 FQNEAQ (reference sequence). Trimming shortened V by 5 bases and J by 7 bases, and 18 bases separated the two germline ends. CDR3 length: 15 residues. This chain's CDR3 is CASSPKTGRDNEQFF. The DNA of the CDR3 is TGTGCCAGCAGCCCTAAGACAGGGAGGGATAATGAGCAGTTCTTC.

The chain has TRBV10-3 and TRBJ2-7, with D perhaps assigned TRBD1 or TRBD2 (5 bases each). Trimming removed 6 bases at V and 2 bases at J, with 20 bases between. The CDR3 has 16 residues. In germline, CDR1 is ENHRY, CDR2 SYGVKD. The CDR3 loop reads CAIRERDGRPTYEQYF. As DNA, the CDR3 is TGTGCCATCAGAGAACGGGACGGTCGGCCCACCTACGAGCAGTACTTC.

The V call is TRBV13, the J call TRBJ2-3; possibly TRBD2 for D (5 bases). Trimming took 1 base from V and 4 from J, leaving 12 bases between them. The CDR3 contains 15 residues. CDR1 is PRHDT, CDR2 FYEKMQ, per germline (reference sequence). CDR3 bases: TGTGCCAGCAGCTTAGACGGGGAAGGCGCAGATACGCAGTATTTT. This gives the protein CASSLDGEGADTQYF.

Points on this clone: Other DNA sequences from this sample encode an identical CDR3 as well. The chain carries TRBV11-2 and TRBJ2-7; no reliable D call. Trimming shortened V by 1 base and J by 6 bases, and 7 bases separated the two germline ends. The CDR3 extends over 12 amino acids. CDR1 SGHAT and CDR2 FQNNGV come from the germline V gene. The CDR3 reads CASSLVGAEQYF. In nucleotides, the CDR3 is TGTGCCAGCAGCTTAGTAGGTGCCGAGCAGTACTTC.

J is TRBJ2-7 and V is TRBV7-2; TRBD2 might be the D (5 bases). Germline V gene sequence: CDR1 SGHTA, CDR2 FQGNSA. The CDR3 covers 13 residues. V gave up 3 bases and J gave up 2 bases, with 8 bases separating them. The CDR3, as DNA: TGTGCCAGCAGCTTCGGGGAAGCCTACGAGCAGTACTTC. It translates to CASSFGEAYEQYF.

V and J are TRBV27 and TRBJ2-7; unclear D gene. Germline lookup yields CDR1 MNHEY and CDR2 SMNVEV (reference sequence). Trimming took 5 bases from V and 0 from J, leaving 17 bases between them. This CDR3 spans 16 amino acids. This chain's CDR3 is CASSLQTNLDSYEQYF. The CDR3, as DNA: TGTGCCAGCAGTCTACAGACCAACCTAGACTCCTACGAGCAGTACTTC.

CDR3: CASSSTTSGTKQYF. The CDR3 DNA reads TGTGCCAGCAGTTCTACGACTAGCGGGACTAAGCAGTACTTC. The V and J genes are TRBV27 and TRBJ2-7; TRBD2 matches 11 bases. Germline CDR1 reads MNHEY; CDR2 reads SMNVEV (reference sequence). The CDR3 totals 14 residues. J was trimmed by 8 bases and V by 4 bases; bases with no gene match: 7.